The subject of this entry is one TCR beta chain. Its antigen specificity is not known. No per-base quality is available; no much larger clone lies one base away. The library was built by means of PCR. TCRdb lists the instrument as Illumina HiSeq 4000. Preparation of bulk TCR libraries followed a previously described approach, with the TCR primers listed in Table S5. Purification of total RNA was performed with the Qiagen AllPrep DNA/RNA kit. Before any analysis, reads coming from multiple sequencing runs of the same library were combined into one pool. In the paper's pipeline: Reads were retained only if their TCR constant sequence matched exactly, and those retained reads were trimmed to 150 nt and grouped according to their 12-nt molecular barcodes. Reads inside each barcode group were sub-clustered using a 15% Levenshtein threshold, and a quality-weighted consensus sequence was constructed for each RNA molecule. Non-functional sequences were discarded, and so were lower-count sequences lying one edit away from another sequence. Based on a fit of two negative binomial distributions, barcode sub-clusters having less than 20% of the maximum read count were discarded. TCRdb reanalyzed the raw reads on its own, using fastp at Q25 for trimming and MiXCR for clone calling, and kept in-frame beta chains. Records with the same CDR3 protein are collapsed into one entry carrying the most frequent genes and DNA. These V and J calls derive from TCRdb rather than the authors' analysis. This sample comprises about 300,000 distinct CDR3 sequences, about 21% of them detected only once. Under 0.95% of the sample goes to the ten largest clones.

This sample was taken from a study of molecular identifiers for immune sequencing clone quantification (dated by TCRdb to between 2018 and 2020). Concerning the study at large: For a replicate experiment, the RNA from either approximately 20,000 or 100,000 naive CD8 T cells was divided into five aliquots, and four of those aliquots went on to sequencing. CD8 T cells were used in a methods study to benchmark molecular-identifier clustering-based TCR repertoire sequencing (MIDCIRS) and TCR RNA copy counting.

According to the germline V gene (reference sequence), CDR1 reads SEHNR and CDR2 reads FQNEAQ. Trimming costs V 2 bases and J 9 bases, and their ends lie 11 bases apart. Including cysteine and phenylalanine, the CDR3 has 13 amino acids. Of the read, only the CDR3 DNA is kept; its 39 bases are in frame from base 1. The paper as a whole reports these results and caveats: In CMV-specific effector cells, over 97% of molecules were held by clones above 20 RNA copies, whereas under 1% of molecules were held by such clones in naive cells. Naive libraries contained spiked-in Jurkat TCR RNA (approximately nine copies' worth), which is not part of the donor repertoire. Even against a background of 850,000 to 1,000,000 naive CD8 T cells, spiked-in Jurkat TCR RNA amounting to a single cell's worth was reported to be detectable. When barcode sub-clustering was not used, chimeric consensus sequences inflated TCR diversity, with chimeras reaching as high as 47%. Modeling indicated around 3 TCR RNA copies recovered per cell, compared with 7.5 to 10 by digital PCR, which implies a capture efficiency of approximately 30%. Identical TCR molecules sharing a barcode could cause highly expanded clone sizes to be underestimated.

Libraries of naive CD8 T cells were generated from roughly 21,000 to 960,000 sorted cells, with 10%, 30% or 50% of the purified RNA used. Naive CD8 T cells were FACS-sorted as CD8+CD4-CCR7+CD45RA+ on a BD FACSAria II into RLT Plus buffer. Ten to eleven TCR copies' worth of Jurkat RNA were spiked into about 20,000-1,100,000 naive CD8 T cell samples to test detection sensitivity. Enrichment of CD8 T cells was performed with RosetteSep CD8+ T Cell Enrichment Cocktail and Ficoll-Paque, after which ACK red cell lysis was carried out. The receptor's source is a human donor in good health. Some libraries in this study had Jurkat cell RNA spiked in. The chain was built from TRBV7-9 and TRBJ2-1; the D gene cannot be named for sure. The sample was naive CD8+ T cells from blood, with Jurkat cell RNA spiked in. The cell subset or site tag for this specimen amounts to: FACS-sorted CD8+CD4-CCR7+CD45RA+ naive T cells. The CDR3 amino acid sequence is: CASSLPAAGEQFF. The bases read TGTGCCAGCAGCTTACCTGCTGCCGGTGAGCAGTTCTTC.